This T cell receptor beta chain was identified in a study of T cell changes during pregnancy in multiple sclerosis. Germline values: CDR1 SQVTM, CDR2 ANQGSEA. Losses at the gene ends were 7 bases for V and 3 bases for J; bases not matched to a gene: 8. CDR3 length: 13 residues. TCRdb's copy holds only in-frame clones and misses some; the assay was immunoSEQ multiplex PCR. The sample has about 54,000 clones, 85% to 90% seen once. This TCR was sampled from a female donor with multiple sclerosis, enrolled in a pregnancy study. Here the sequenced sample was CD4+ T cells from peripheral blood mononuclear cells, taken in the first trimester of pregnancy. The chain employs TRBV29-1 and TRBJ2-7; 8 nucleotides match TRBD1. In DNA, the CDR3 is TGCAGCGCCGGGACAGGAGCCCTCTACGAGCAGTACTTC. It is translated as CSAGTGALYEQYF.